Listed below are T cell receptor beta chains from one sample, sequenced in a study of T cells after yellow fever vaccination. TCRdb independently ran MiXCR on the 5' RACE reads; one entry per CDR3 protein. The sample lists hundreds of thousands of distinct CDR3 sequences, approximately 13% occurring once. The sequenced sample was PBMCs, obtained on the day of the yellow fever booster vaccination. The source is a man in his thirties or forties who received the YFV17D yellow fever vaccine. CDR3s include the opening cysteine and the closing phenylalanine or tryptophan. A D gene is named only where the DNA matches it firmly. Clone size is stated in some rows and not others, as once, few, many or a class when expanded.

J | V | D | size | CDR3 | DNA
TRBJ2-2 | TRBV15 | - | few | CATARARDNTGELFF | TGTGCCACCGCCAGGGCCCGGGATAACACCGGGGAGCTGTTTTTT
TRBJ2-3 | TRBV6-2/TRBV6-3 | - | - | CASSHGGVYTQYF | TGTGCCAGCAGTCACGGAGGGGTATATACGCAGTATTTT
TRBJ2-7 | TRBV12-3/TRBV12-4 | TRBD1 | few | CASSRLLGQGAYEQYF | TGTGCCAGCAGTCGACTTCTCGGACAGGGGGCTTACGAGCAGTACTTC
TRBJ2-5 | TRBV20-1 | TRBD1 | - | CSALGATGVLASQYF | TGCAGTGCCCTGGGGGCTACAGGGGTCCTAGCCTCCCAGTACTTC
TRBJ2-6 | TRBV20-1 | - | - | CSATRGRLTSGANVLTF | TGCAGTGCTACAAGGGGCAGGTTAACCTCTGGGGCCAACGTCCTGACTTTC
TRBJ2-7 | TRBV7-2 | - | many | CASSLASGYYEQYF | TGTGCCAGCAGCTTAGCTAGCGGTTACTACGAGCAGTACTTC
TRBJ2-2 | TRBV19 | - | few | CASKNTGNTGELFF | TGTGCCAGTAAAAACACAGGGAACACCGGGGAGCTGTTTTTT
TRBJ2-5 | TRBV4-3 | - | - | CASSQSRPGERETQYF | TGCGCCAGCAGCCAATCCCGCCCCGGGGAGAGGGAGACCCAGTACTTC
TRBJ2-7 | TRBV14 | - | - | CASSGMGAQYF | TGTGCCAGCAGCGGGATGGGTGCGCAGTACTTC
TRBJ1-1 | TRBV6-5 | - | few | CASSYSINTEAFF | TGTGCCAGCAGTTACTCGATTAACACTGAAGCTTTCTTT
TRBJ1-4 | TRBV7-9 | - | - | CASSGAINEKLFF | TGTGCCAGCTCAGGGGCTATTAATGAAAAACTGTTTTTT
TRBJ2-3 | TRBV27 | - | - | CASSLRASGGESTDTQYF | TGTGCCAGCAGTTTAAGGGCTTCAGGCGGGGAAAGCACAGATACGCAGTATTTT
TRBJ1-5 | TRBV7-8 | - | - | CASSSTGVQPQHF | TGTGCCAGCAGCTCGACCGGGGTCCAGCCCCAGCATTTT
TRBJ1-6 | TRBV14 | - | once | CASSQGQVANSPLHF | TGTGCCAGCAGCCAAGGCCAGGTTGCAAATTCACCCCTCCACTTT
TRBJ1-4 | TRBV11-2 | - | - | CASSLGVAEKLFF | TGTGCCAGCAGCTTAGGTGTAGCTGAAAAACTGTTTTTT
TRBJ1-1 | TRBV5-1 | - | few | CASKEIMNTEAFF | TGCGCCAGCAAAGAGATTATGAACACTGAAGCTTTCTTT
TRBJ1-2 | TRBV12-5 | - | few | CASGLVQGRVELGYTF | TGTGCTAGTGGTTTGGTACAGGGACGGGTGGAACTGGGCTACACCTTC
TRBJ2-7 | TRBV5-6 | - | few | CASSLTPSSYEQYF | TGTGCCAGCAGCTTGACTCCTTCATCCTACGAGCAGTACTTC
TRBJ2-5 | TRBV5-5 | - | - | CASSLGGSGNF | TGTGCCAGCAGCTTGGGGGGGTCAGGGAACTTC
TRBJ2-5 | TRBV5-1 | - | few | CASSLAQRRQETQYF | TGCGCCAGCAGCTTGGCGCAGCGGCGCCAAGAGACCCAGTACTTC
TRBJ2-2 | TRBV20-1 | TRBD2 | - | CSARDLAGVMGELFF | TGCAGTGCTAGAGATTTAGCGGGAGTGATGGGGGAGCTGTTTTTT
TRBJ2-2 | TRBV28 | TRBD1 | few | CASWDRVNTGELFF | TGTGCCAGCTGGGACAGGGTGAACACCGGGGAGCTGTTTTTT
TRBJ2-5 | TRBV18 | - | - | CASSPLLGGETQYF | TGTGCCAGCTCACCACTCCTCGGGGGAGAGACCCAGTACTTC
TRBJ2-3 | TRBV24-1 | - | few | CATSDPQTSTDTQYF | TGTGCCACCAGTGATCCACAGACAAGCACAGATACGCAGTATTTT
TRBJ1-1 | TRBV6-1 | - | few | CASSRYFVSGGTEAFF | TGTGCCAGCAGTCGCTATTTCGTCTCGGGGGGCACTGAAGCTTTCTTT
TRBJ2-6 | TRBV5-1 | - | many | CASSLWSGANVLTF | TGCGCCAGCAGCTTGTGGAGTGGGGCCAACGTCCTGACTTTC
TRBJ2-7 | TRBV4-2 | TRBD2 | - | CASSRALAGVHYEQYF | TGTGCCAGCAGCCGAGCACTAGCGGGAGTTCACTACGAGCAGTACTTC
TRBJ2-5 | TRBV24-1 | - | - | CATSETQETQYF | TGTGCCACCAGTGAGACCCAAGAGACCCAGTACTTC
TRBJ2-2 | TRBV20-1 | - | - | CSAAPNTGELFF | TGCAGTGCGGCTCCGAACACCGGGGAGCTGTTTTTT
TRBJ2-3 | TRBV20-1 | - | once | CSARGRAGSTDTQYF | TGCAGTGCTAGAGGAAGAGCAGGGAGCACAGATACGCAGTATTTT
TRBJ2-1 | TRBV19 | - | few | CASKQDPLSYNEQFF | TGTGCCAGTAAACAGGATCCTTTGTCCTACAATGAGCAGTTCTTC
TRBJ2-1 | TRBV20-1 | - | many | CSAKWPAKQFF | TGCAGTGCCAAGTGGCCAGCCAAGCAGTTCTTC
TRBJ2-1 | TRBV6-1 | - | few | CASSPVTRGGGNEQFF | TGTGCCAGCAGCCCCGTGACTAGGGGAGGGGGTAATGAGCAGTTCTTC
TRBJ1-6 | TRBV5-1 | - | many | CASSLEGPYNSPLHF | TGCGCCAGCAGCCTGGAGGGCCCCTATAATTCACCCCTCCACTTT
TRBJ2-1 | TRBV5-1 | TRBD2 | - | CASSLGTSGNNELFF | TGCGCCAGCAGCCTCGGGACTAGCGGGAACAATGAGCTGTTCTTC
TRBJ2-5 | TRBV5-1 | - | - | CASSPAGPQETQYF | TGCGCCAGCAGCCCGGCGGGGCCCCAAGAGACCCAGTACTTC
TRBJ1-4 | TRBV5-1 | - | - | CASSSGRATNEKLFF | TGCGCCAGCAGCTCGGGCCGCGCAACTAATGAAAAACTGTTTTTT
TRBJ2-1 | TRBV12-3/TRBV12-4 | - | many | CASRTGIYNEQFF | TGTGCCAGCAGGACCGGGATCTACAATGAGCAGTTCTTC
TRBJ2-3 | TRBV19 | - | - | CASSNRAADTQYF | TGTGCCAGTAGTAACAGGGCGGCAGATACGCAGTATTTT
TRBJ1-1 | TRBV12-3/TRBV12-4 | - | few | CASSYSLMNTEAFF | TGTGCCAGCAGTTATTCACTGATGAACACTGAAGCTTTCTTT
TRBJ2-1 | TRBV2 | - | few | CASSLTVAAYNEQFF | TGTGCCAGCAGTCTGACGGTTGCAGCCTACAATGAGCAGTTCTTC
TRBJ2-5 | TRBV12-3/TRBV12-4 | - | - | CASSFVARGTQYF | TGTGCCAGCAGTTTTGTAGCAAGGGGGACCCAGTACTTC
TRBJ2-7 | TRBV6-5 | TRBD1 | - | CASSYLARGLLDEQYF | TGTGCCAGCAGTTACCTCGCCAGGGGGCTGTTAGACGAGCAGTACTTC
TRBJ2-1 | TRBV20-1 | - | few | CSARDPLNEQFF | TGCAGTGCTAGAGATCCACTCAATGAGCAGTTCTTC
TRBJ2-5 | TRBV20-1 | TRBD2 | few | CSAQHRGGKETQYF | TGCAGTGCCCAACACCGGGGAGGGAAAGAGACCCAGTACTTC
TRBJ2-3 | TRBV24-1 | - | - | CATSEKGSTQYF | TGTGCCACCAGTGAAAAGGGGTCTACGCAGTATTTT
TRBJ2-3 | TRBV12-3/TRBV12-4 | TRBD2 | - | CASSYSGSLDTQYF | TGTGCCAGCAGTTATAGCGGGAGCCTAGATACGCAGTATTTT
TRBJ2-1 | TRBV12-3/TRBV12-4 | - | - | CASKVSYNEQFF | TGTGCCAGCAAGGTCTCCTACAATGAGCAGTTCTTC
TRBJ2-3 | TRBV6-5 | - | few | CASSKNLYTQYF | TGTGCCAGCAGTAAAAACCTGTATACGCAGTATTTT
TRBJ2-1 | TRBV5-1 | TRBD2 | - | CASSEASSGIYNEQFF | TGCGCCAGCAGCGAAGCTTCTAGCGGGATCTACAATGAGCAGTTCTTC
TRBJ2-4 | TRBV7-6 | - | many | CASSLGGKNILYF | TGTGCCAGCAGCCTCGGGGGCAAAAACATACTTTACTTC
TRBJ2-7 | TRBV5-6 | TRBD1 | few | CASSWGPRTGADYEQYF | TGTGCCAGCAGCTGGGGCCCCCGAACAGGGGCTGACTACGAGCAGTACTTC
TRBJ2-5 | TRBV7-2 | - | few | CASSLRRTETQYF | TGTGCCAGCAGCCTTAGAAGGACGGAGACCCAGTACTTC
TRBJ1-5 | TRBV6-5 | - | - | CASSWTANSNQPQHF | TGTGCCAGCAGTTGGACGGCTAATAGCAATCAGCCCCAGCATTTT
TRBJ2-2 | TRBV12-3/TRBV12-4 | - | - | CASSPQGEDGELFF | TGTGCCAGCAGCCCCCAAGGGGAGGACGGGGAGCTGTTTTTT
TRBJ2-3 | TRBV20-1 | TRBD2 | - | CSASDGRSTTDTQYF | TGCAGTGCTAGTGACGGGAGGTCAACAACAGATACGCAGTATTTT
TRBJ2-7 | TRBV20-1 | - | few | CSARDPRTDEQYF | TGCAGTGCTAGAGATCCTCGGACGGACGAGCAGTACTTC